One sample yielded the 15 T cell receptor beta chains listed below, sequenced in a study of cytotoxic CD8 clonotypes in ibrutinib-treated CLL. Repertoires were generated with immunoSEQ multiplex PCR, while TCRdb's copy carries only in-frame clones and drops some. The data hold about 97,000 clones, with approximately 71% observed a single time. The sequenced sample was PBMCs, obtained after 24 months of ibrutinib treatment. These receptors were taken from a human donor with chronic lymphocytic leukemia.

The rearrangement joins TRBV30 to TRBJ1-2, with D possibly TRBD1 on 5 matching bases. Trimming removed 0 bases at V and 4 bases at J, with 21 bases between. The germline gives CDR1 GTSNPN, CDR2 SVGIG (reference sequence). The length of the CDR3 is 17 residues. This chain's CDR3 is CAWSVGPGWGDRYGYTF. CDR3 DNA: TGTGCCTGGAGTGTAGGCCCCGGATGGGGGGACCGCTATGGCTACACCTTC.

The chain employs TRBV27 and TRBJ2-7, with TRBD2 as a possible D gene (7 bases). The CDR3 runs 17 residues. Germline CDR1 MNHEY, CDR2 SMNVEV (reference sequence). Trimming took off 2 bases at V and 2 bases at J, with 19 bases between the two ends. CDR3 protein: CASSLLGDGGPPYEQYF. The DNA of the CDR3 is TGTGCCAGCAGTTTACTTGGGGACGGGGGGCCTCCCTACGAGCAGTACTTC.

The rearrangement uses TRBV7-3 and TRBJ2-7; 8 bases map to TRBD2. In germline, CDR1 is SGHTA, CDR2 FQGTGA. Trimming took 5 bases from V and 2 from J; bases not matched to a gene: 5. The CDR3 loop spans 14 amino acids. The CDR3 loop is CASSVSGGTYEQYF. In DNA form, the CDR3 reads TGTGCCAGCAGCGTCTCGGGGGGGACCTACGAGCAGTACTTC.

Written as DNA, the CDR3 is TGTGCCAGCAGCTTAACAGGGAGCTTCTATGGCTACACCTTC. It is translated as CASSLTGSFYGYTF. The rearrangement joins TRBV7-9 to TRBJ1-2; D is possibly TRBD1 (6 bases). Trimming stripped 2 bases from V and 4 bases from J, with 11 bases between. Germline V gene sequence: CDR1 SEHNR, CDR2 FQNEAQ (reference sequence). The CDR3 is 14 amino acids.

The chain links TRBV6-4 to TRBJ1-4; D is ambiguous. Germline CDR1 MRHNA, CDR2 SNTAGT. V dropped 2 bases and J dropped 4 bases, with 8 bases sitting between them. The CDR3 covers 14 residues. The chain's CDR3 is CASSDDGNNEKLFF. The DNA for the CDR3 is TGTGCCAGCAGTGACGACGGGAATAATGAAAAACTGTTTTTT.

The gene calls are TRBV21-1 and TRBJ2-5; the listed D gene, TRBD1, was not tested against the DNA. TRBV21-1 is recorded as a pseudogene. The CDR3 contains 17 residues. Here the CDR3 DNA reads TGTGCCAGCAGCAAAAGGAGGACAGAGACCCCGCCGGGGACCCAGTACTTC. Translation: CASSKRRTETPPGTQYF.

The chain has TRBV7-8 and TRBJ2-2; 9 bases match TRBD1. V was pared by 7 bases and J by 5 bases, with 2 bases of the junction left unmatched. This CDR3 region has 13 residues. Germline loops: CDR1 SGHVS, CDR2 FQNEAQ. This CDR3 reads CASTGQGTGELFF. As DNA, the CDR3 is TGTGCCAGCACCGGACAGGGGACCGGGGAGCTGTTTTTT. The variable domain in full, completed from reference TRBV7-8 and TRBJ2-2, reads GAGVSQSPRYKVAKRGQDVALRCDPISGHVSLFWYQQALGQGPEFLTYFQNEAQLDKSGLPSDRFFAERPEGSVSTLKIQRTQQEDSAVYLCASTGQGTGELFFGEGSRLTVL.

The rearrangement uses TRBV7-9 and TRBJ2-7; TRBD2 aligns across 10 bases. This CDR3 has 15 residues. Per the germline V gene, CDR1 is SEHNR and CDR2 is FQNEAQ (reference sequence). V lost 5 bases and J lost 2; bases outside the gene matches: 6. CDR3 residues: CASSHGTSDPYEQYF. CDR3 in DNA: TGTGCCAGCAGCCATGGGACTAGCGATCCCTACGAGCAGTACTTC.

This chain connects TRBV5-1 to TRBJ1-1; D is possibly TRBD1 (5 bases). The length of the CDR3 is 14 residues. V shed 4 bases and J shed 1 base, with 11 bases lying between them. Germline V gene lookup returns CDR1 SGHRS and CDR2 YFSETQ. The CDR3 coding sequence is TGCGCCAGCAGCCGACGTACAGGGAACACTGAAGCTTTCTTT. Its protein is CASSRRTGNTEAFF.

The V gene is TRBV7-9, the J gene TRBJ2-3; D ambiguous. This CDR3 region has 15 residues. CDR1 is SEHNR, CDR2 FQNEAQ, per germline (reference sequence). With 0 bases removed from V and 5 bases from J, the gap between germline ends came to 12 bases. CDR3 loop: CASSLADGPRDTQYF. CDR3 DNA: TGTGCCAGCAGCTTAGCGGACGGTCCCCGAGATACGCAGTATTTT.

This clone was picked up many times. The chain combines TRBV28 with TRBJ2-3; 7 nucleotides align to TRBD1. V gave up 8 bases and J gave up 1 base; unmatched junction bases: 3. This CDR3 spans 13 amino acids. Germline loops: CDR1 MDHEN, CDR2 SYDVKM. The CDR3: CASVQGGTDTQYF. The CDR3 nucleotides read TGTGCCAGCGTGCAGGGGGGCACAGATACGCAGTATTTT.

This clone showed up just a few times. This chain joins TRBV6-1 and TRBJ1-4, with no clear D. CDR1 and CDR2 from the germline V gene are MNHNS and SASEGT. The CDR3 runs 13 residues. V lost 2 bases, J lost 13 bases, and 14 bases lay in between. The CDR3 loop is CASSELPRTVLFF. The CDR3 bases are TGTGCCAGCAGTGAATTGCCGCGGACGGTACTGTTTTTT.

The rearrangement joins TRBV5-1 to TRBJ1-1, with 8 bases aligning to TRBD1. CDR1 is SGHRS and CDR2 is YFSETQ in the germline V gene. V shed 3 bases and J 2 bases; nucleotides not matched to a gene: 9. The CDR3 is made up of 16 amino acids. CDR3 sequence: CASSSWGTGLNTEAFF. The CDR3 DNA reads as TGCGCCAGCAGCTCGTGGGGGACAGGACTTAACACTGAAGCTTTCTTT.

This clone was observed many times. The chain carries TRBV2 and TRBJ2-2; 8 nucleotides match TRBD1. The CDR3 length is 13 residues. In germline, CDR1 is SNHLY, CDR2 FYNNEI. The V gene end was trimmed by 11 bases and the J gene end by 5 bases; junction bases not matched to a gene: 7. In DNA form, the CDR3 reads TGTGCCGGGGGGACAGGTGGGACCGGGGAGCTGTTTTTT. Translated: CAGGTGGTGELFF.

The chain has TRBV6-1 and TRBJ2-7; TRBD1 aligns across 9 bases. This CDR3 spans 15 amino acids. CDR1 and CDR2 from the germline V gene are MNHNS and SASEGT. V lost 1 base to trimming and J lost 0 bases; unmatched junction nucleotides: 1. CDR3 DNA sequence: TGTGCCAGCAGTGAAGGGACAGGGGACTCCTACGAGCAGTACTTC. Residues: CASSEGTGDSYEQYF.